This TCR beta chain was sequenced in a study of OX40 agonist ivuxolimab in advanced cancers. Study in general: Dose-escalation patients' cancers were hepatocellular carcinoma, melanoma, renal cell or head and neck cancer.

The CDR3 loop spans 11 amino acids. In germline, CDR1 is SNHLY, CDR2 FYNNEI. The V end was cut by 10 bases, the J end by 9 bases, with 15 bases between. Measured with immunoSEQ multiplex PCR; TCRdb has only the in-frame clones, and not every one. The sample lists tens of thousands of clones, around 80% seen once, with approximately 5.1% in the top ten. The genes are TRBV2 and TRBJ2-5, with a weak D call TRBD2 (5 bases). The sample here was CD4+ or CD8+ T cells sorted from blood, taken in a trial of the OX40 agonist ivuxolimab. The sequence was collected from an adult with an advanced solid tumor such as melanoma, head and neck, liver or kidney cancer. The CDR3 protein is CATRRAGAQYF. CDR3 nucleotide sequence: TGTGCCACGCGGCGGGCCGGGGCCCAGTACTTC. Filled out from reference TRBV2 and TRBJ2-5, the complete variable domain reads EPEVTQTPSHQVTQMGQEVILRCVPISNHLYFYWYRQILGQKVEFLVSFYNNEISEKSEIFDDQFSVERPDGSNFTLKIRSTKLEDSAMYFCATRRAGAQYFGPGTRLLVL.